The 29 T cell receptor beta chains below come from one sample, sequenced in a study of T cell repertoires in cytomegalovirus infection (dated by TCRdb to between 2017 and 2020). The reads were generated on an Illumina HiSeq 1500. The raw public data were reprocessed by TCRdb itself: fastp quality trimming at Q25, MiXCR clonotype calling, in-frame beta chains only. Entries are consolidated by CDR3 protein sequence, retaining the most common genes and DNA. Across this sample there are 200,000 to 250,000 distinct CDR3 sequences, with around 12% seen only once. Of the sample, 1.5% to 2% is held by the ten largest clones. Sequenced: PBMCs. The receptors were gathered from a human donor in good health (CMV status not recorded). Some clones in this sample may be carry-over from other donors' samples.

Many counts were recorded for this clonotype. The V and J genes are TRBV7-2 and TRBJ2-3, with D hard to call. The CDR3 has 15 amino acids. With 5 bases removed from V and 0 bases from J, the gap between germline ends came to 12 bases. CDR1 is SGHTA, CDR2 FQGNSA, per germline. DNA of the CDR3: TGTGCCAGCAGCGTCGTGGGCAGGAGCACAGATACGCAGTATTTT. Its translation: CASSVVGRSTDTQYF.

This clonotype was seen only a few times. This sequence joins TRBV28 and TRBJ1-4; D may be TRBD1 (6 bases). The CDR3 has 15 amino acids. Germline V lookup: CDR1 MDHEN, CDR2 SYDVKM. The V and J ends lost 6 bases and 0 bases respectively, with 11 bases between them. In nucleotides, the CDR3 is TGTGCCAGCAGGGCCGGACAGACAACTAATGAAAAACTGTTTTTT. It codes for CASRAGQTTNEKLFF.

This clonotype was picked up a small number of times. The chain couples TRBV27 to TRBJ1-6; D unresolved. Trimming stripped 4 bases from V and 8 bases from J, with 6 bases between. From germline, CDR1 is MNHEY and CDR2 SMNVEV (reference sequence). The CDR3 covers 12 residues. The DNA of the CDR3 is TGTGCCAGCAGTTCACTATATTCACCCCTCCACTTT. Translated: CASSSLYSPLHF.

The chain has TRBV29-1 and TRBJ2-5, with TRBD2 identical over 9 bases. The CDR3 is 15 residues long. The V gene end was trimmed by 3 bases and the J gene end by 2 bases; junction bases not matched to a gene: 7. Germline V CDR1 and CDR2: SQVTM, ANQGSEA. CDR3 DNA sequence: TGCAGCGTTGACGGAATAGCGGGGGTTCAAGAGACCCAGTACTTC. Its protein is CSVDGIAGVQETQYF.

This clonotype was recorded many times. The V gene is TRBV7-2, the J gene TRBJ2-3; the D gene is possibly TRBD2 (6 bases). V lost 6 bases, J lost 3 bases, and 13 bases lay in between. The CDR3 runs 14 residues. Germline-derived CDR1 and CDR2 are SGHTA and FQGNSA. CDR3 amino acids: CASSQRRGTDTQYF. In nucleotides, the CDR3 is TGTGCCAGCAGTCAAAGGCGGGGAACAGATACGCAGTATTTT.

The V gene is TRBV7-9, the J gene TRBJ2-5, with a weak D call TRBD2 (5 bases). The CDR3 covers 13 residues. From germline, CDR1 is SEHNR and CDR2 FQNEAQ (reference sequence). Trimming shortened V by 6 bases and J by 5 bases, and 13 bases separated the two germline ends. In DNA form, the CDR3 reads TGTGCCAGCAGACCCCCCCCGGGGGAGACCCAGTACTTC. This gives the protein CASRPPPGETQYF.

The rearrangement links TRBV15 to TRBJ1-3; no clear D gene. Germline CDR1 is LNHNV and CDR2 is YYDKDF (reference sequence). The CDR3 is made up of 15 amino acids. Trimming pared 0 bases from V and 1 base from J, leaving 7 bases between. CDR3 amino acids: CATSRDKGSGNTIYF. CDR3 nucleotides: TGTGCCACCAGCAGAGATAAGGGTTCTGGAAACACCATATATTTT.

The J gene is TRBJ2-7, the V gene TRBV29-1; a weak D match, TRBD1 (6 bases). Trimming pared 8 bases from V and 4 bases from J, leaving 15 bases between. CDR1 and CDR2 (germline): SQVTM, ANQGSEA. CDR3 size: 12 residues. The CDR3 DNA reads TGCAGCATCAGGACAGCTTTTTACGAGCAGTACTTC. The encoded protein is CSIRTAFYEQYF.

This clonotype was recorded at least ten times. V and J are TRBV7-8 and TRBJ2-3, with D tentatively TRBD1 (6 bases). V lost 5 bases, J lost 0 bases, and 15 bases lay in between. Germline CDR1 reads SGHVS; CDR2 reads FQNEAQ. The CDR3 is made up of 16 amino acids. CDR3 nucleotides: TGTGCCAGCAGCGCCCACAGGGAGCCGAGCACAGATACGCAGTATTTT. Translation: CASSAHREPSTDTQYF.

This clonotype was found many times. This chain connects TRBV4-2 to TRBJ1-2, with D unclear. This CDR3 has 14 residues. Germline CDR1 reads LGHNA; CDR2 reads YNFKEQ. Between the trimmed V and J ends, which lost 2 bases and 5 bases, there was a span of 12 bases. The CDR3 loop reads CASSQPDGRYGYTF. The CDR3 nucleotides are TGTGCCAGCAGCCAACCGGACGGGCGGTATGGCTACACCTTC.

The rearrangement uses TRBV28 and TRBJ2-1; 11 nucleotides agree with TRBD2. The J segment lost 5 bases and the V segment lost 7 bases, leaving 4 bases of the junction unmatched. The CDR3 has 14 amino acids. Looked up from germline, CDR1 is MDHEN and CDR2 is SYDVKM. CDR3 in DNA: TGTGCCAGCAAAGGACTAGCGGGTCACAATGAGCAGTTCTTC. Translated: CASKGLAGHNEQFF. Full variable domain (outside the CDR3, taken from reference TRBV28 and TRBJ2-1): DVKVTQSSRYLVKRTGEKVFLECVQDMDHENMFWYRQDPGLGLRLIYFSYDVKMKEKGDIPEGYSVSREKKERFSLILESASTNQTSMYLCASKGLAGHNEQFFGPGTRLTVL.

The chain links TRBV29-1 to TRBJ2-2, with TRBD1 as a possible D gene (5 bases). V was pared by 6 bases and J by 7 bases, with 12 bases between. The CDR3 totals 12 residues. Per the germline V gene, CDR1 is SQVTM and CDR2 is ANQGSEA. The CDR3 region is CSVVRDSGELFF. As DNA, the CDR3 is TGCAGCGTGGTCCGCGACAGCGGGGAGCTGTTTTTT.

This clonotype came up many times. The V and J genes are TRBV7-2 and TRBJ2-7; the match to TRBD2 covers 11 bases. V lost 5 bases to trimming and J lost 3 bases; unmatched junction nucleotides: 6. The CDR3 is 15 amino acids. Germline V gene data show CDR1 as SGHTA and CDR2 as FQGNSA. The CDR3 DNA is TGTGCCAGCAGCACCTTAGCGGGGGGGCTCTACGAGCAGTACTTC. Translated: CASSTLAGGLYEQYF.

At least ten counts were recorded for this clonotype. The chain recombines TRBV28 with TRBJ2-1; D remains unclear. Germline CDR1 is MDHEN and CDR2 is SYDVKM. V lost 6 bases and J lost 10, with 16 bases in between. This CDR3 spans 13 amino acids. Here the CDR3 DNA reads TGTGCCAGCAGCCTTCCCGGTCTATTGGAGCAGTTCTTC. This translates into CASSLPGLLEQFF.

The table lists this clonotype with many counts. CDR3 DNA: TGTGCCAGCAGCTTAGTTGGGCTCCCAGATACGCAGTATTTT. It encodes CASSLVGLPDTQYF. The chain couples TRBV7-2 to TRBJ2-3; D is unresolved. CDR3 length: 14 residues. Trimming took off 1 base at V and 4 bases at J, with 9 bases between the two ends. Per the germline V gene, CDR1 is SGHTA and CDR2 is FQGNSA.

This clonotype was picked up many times. CDR3 region: CASSSSEVYGYTF. The DNA for the CDR3 is TGTGCCAGCAGCTCCTCGGAAGTCTATGGCTACACCTTC. The rearrangement joins TRBV7-8 to TRBJ1-2, with D uncertain. The CDR3 covers 13 residues. Germline V CDR1 and CDR2: SGHVS, FQNEAQ. V lost 4 bases and J lost 4, with 10 bases in between.

This clonotype came up a few times. The V and J genes are TRBV25-1 and TRBJ1-1, with 9 bases aligning to TRBD1. CDR1 and CDR2 from the germline V gene are MGHDK and SYGVNS. The CDR3 contains 13 residues. The trim removed 3 bases at V and 5 bases at J, leaving 1 base unmatched. The CDR3 region has the DNA TGTGCCAGCAGTGAGACAGGGGGAACTGAAGCTTTCTTT. Protein sequence: CASSETGGTEAFF.

J is TRBJ1-4 and V is TRBV28, with a tentative D call TRBD1 (5 bases). The CDR3 covers 15 residues. The germline V and J ends were trimmed by 2 bases and 0 bases, with 7 bases remaining between them. Germline V gene lookup returns CDR1 MDHEN and CDR2 SYDVKM. CDR3 nucleotide sequence: TGTGCCAGCAGTTTACGGGGGGCAACTAATGAAAAACTGTTTTTT. It encodes CASSLRGATNEKLFF.

A note on this clonotype: One base away lies a much larger clone, so this may be a sequencing read error. A read error is likely, as this CDR3 ends without the conserved phenylalanine or tryptophan. The DNA is left out, because the CDR3 cannot be placed on it with certainty; the CDR3 is given as TCRdb lists it. The chain couples TRBV24-1 to TRBJ2-1; the D call in the table, TRBD2, was not verified against the DNA. 14 amino acids form the CDR3, both terminal residues included. CDR1 and CDR2 (germline): KGHDR, SFDVKD. The CDR3 is CATSTSGGINEQFV.

The gene calls are TRBV6-1 and TRBJ2-1, with 9 bases matching TRBD2. Germline lookup yields CDR1 MNHNS and CDR2 SASEGT. V was pared by 7 bases and J by 15 bases, with 13 bases of the junction left unmatched. This CDR3 is built from 13 residues. The CDR3 DNA sequence: TGTGCCAGCACATTACGCGGCGGGAGGGCCGTGTTCTTC. Encoded protein: CASTLRGGRAVFF.

In this sample, this clonotype turned up many times. This chain connects TRBV7-3 to TRBJ2-2; the D is unclear. The V end lost 1 base, the J end lost 0 bases, and 12 bases lay between the germline ends. The CDR3 length is 17 residues. Looked up from germline, CDR1 is SGHTA and CDR2 is FQGTGA. The CDR3 region has the DNA TGTGCCAGCAGCTTAAAGGGCCCATCGGCGAACACCGGGGAGCTGTTTTTT. Translation gives CASSLKGPSANTGELFF.

This clonotype was recorded at least ten times. V gene TRBV7-2 combines with J gene TRBJ2-2; 10 bases fit TRBD2. V lost 5 bases and J lost 5; bases outside the gene matches: 14. Per the germline V gene, CDR1 is SGHTA and CDR2 is FQGNSA. CDR3 length equals 18 residues. CDR3 sequence: CASSRIGLAGVFTGELFF. The CDR3 DNA sequence: TGTGCCAGCAGCCGCATTGGGCTAGCGGGAGTCTTTACCGGGGAGCTGTTTTTT.

The CDR3 protein is CSASPDSFEAFF. CDR3 sequence (DNA): TGCAGTGCTAGTCCGGACAGTTTTGAAGCTTTCTTT. The V call is TRBV20-1, the J call TRBJ1-1, with D perhaps TRBD1 (6 bases). The CDR3 consists of 12 residues. V was pared by 3 bases and J by 7 bases, with 12 bases between. CDR1 is DFQATT, CDR2 SNEGSKA, per germline (reference sequence).

This clonotype was seen at least ten times. This CDR3 reads CASSLAPGAPDTQYF. The CDR3 coding sequence is TGTGCCAGCAGCTTAGCGCCAGGGGCCCCAGATACGCAGTATTTT. The V gene is TRBV7-2, the J gene TRBJ2-3; D might be TRBD1 (6 bases). The CDR3 loop spans 15 amino acids. V lost 0 bases and J 4 bases, leaving 11 bases between the germline ends. The germline CDR1 and CDR2 sequences are SGHTA and FQGNSA.

The V and J genes are TRBV29-1 and TRBJ1-2, with 7 bases identical to TRBD1. Germline-derived CDR1 and CDR2 are SQVTM and ANQGSEA. V dropped 7 bases and J dropped 0; count of bases not matched to a gene: 2. CDR3 size: 12 residues. The CDR3 region has the DNA TGCAGCGCTGACAGGGCTAACTATGGCTACACCTTC. Residues: CSADRANYGYTF.

The table lists this clonotype with a few counts. This sequence joins TRBV23-1 and TRBJ1-2; the D gene is possibly TRBD1 (6 bases). TRBV23-1 is designated an ORF whose function remains uncertain. Deletions cut 4 bases from V and 6 bases from J, with 12 bases between. This CDR3 contains 13 residues. DNA for the CDR3: TGCGCCAGCAGTCTTACAGGGTTCGATGGCTACACCTTC. Its translation is CASSLTGFDGYTF.

This clonotype was observed many times. The rearrangement joins TRBV15 to TRBJ1-1, with unresolved D. V was cut by 4 bases and J by 1 base, with 7 bases left in between. Germline lookup yields CDR1 LNHNV and CDR2 YYDKDF (reference sequence). The length of the CDR3 is 13 residues. CDR3 DNA: TGTGCCACCAGCACCTACAGGAACACTGAAGCTTTCTTT. This sequence encodes CATSTYRNTEAFF.

This clonotype was detected ten times or more. This chain uses TRBV7-2 with TRBJ1-5; 7 bases are a match to TRBD1. This CDR3 comprises 16 residues. The germline CDR1 and CDR2 sequences are SGHTA and FQGNSA. The V segment lost 1 base and the J segment 0 bases; nucleotides outside the gene matches: 3. The CDR3 coding sequence is TGTGCCAGCAGCTTAGTTGCAGGGGGTAGCAATCAGCCCCAGCATTTT. Translating it yields CASSLVAGGSNQPQHF.

Ten or more counts support this clonotype. V is TRBV28 and J is TRBJ1-2, with D possibly being TRBD1 (5 bases). The V gene's germline CDR1 is MDHEN and CDR2 SYDVKM. V was trimmed by 3 bases and J by 5 bases, leaving 16 bases between them. This CDR3 is 15 amino acids long. CDR3 loop: CASSFWDSTLYGYTF. The CDR3, as DNA: TGTGCCAGCAGTTTTTGGGACTCCACCCTATATGGCTACACCTTC.